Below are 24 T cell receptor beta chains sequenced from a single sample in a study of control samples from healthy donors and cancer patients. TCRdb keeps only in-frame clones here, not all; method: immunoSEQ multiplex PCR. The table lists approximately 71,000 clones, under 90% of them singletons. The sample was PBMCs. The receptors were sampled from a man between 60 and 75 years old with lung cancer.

DNA of the CDR3: TGTGCCAGCAGCTTAAAAGGGGTAGATGCTGGCTACACCTTC. Its protein product is CASSLKGVDAGYTF. The rearrangement uses TRBV7-9 and TRBJ1-2; a weak D match, TRBD1 (5 bases). Trimming shortened V by 2 bases and J by 7 bases, and 14 bases separated the two germline ends. The CDR3 is 14 residues long. CDR1 is SEHNR and CDR2 is FQNEAQ in the germline V gene (reference sequence).

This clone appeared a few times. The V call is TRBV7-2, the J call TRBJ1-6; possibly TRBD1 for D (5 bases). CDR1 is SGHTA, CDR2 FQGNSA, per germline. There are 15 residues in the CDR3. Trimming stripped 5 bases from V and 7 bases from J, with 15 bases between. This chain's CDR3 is CASSEQVSVNSPLHF. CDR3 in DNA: TGTGCCAGCAGCGAACAGGTGTCAGTGAATTCACCCCTCCACTTT.

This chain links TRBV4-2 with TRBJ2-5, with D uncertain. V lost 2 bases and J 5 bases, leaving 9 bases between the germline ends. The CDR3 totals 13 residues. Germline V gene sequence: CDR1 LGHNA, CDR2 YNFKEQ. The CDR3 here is CASSQRGWETQYF. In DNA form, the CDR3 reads TGTGCCAGCAGCCAACGAGGATGGGAGACCCAGTACTTC.

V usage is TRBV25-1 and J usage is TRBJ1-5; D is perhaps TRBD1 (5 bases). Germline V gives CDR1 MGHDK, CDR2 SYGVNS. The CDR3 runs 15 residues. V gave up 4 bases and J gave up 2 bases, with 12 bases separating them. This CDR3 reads CASSGQGGGNQPQHF. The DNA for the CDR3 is TGTGCCAGCAGTGGGCAGGGAGGCGGCAATCAGCCCCAGCATTTT.

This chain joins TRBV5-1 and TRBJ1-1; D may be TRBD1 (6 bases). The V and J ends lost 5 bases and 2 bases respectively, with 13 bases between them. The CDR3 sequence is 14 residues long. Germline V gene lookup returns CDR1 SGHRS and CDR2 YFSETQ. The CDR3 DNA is TGCGCCAGCAGGAACAGGGAGACCAACACTGAAGCTTTCTTT. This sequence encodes CASRNRETNTEAFF.

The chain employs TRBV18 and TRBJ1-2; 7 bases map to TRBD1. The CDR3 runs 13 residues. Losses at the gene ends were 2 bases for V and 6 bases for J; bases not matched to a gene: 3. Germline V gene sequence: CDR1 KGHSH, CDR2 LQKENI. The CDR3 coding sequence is TGTGCCAGCTCACCATCAGGGGGAAATGGCTACACCTTC. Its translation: CASSPSGGNGYTF.

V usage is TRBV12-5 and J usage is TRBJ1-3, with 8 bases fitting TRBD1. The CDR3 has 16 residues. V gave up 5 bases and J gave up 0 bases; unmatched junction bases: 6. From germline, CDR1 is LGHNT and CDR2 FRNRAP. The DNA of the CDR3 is TGTGCTAGTGGTACGGGACAGGCGGCCTCTGGAAACACCATATATTTT. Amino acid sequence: CASGTGQAASGNTIYF.

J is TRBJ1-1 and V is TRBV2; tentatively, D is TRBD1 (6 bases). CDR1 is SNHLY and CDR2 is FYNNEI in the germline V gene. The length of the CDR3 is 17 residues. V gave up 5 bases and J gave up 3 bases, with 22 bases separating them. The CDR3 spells CASSPKTGWSPHTEAFF. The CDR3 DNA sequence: TGTGCCAGCAGTCCTAAAACAGGGTGGTCTCCTCACACTGAAGCTTTCTTT.

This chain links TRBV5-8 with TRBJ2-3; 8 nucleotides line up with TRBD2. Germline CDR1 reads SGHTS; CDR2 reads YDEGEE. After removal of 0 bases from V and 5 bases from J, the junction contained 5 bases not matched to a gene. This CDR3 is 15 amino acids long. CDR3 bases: TGTGCCAGCAGCTTGGTACTAGCGGCTGTAGATACGCAGTATTTT. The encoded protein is CASSLVLAAVDTQYF.

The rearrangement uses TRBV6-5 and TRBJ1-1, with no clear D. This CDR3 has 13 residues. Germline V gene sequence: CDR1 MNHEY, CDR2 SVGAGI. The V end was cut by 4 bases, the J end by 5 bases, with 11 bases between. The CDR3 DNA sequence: TGTGCCAGCAGTTCGTTATCGGGAACTGAAGCTTTCTTT. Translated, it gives CASSSLSGTEAFF.

The CDR3 protein is CASSLGTEYNEQFF. For the CDR3, the DNA is TGTGCCAGCAGCTTGGGAACGGAGTACAATGAGCAGTTCTTC. The chain employs TRBV5-6 and TRBJ2-1, with D uncertain. Germline CDR1 SGHDT, CDR2 YYEEEE. The CDR3 has 14 residues. V was cut by 0 bases and J by 4 bases, with 8 bases left in between.

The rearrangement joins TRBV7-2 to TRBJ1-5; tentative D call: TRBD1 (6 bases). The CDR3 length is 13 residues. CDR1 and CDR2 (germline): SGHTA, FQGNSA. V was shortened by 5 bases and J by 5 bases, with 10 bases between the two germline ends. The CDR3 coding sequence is TGTGCCAGCAGCCCCTGGACAGATCAGCCCCAGCATTTT. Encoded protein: CASSPWTDQPQHF.

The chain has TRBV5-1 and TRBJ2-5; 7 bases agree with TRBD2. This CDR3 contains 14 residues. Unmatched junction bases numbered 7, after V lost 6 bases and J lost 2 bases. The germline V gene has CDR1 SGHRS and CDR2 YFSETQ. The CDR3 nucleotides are TGCGCCAGCAATACCGGCGGGGGTCAAGAGACCCAGTACTTC. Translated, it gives CASNTGGGQETQYF.

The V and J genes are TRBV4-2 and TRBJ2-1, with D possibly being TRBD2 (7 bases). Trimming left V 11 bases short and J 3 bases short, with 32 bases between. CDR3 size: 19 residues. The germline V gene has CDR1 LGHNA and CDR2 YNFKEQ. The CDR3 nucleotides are TGTGCCCGCACCCCACGGGCCGGGGTAGGGGGGGGTGTCTACAATGAGCAGTTCTTC. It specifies CARTPRAGVGGGVYNEQFF.

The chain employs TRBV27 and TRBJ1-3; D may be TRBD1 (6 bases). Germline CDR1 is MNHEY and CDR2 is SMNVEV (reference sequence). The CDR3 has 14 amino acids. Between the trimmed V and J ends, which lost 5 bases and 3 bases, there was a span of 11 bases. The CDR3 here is CASSERGDGNTIYF. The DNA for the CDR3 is TGTGCCAGCAGTGAAAGGGGGGATGGAAACACCATATATTTT.

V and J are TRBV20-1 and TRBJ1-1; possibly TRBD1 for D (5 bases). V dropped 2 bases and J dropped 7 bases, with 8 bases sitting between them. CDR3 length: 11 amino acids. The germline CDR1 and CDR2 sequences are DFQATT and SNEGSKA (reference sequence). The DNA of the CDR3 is TGCAGTGCTAGATGGGGGAGTGAAGCTTTCTTT. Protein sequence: CSARWGSEAFF.

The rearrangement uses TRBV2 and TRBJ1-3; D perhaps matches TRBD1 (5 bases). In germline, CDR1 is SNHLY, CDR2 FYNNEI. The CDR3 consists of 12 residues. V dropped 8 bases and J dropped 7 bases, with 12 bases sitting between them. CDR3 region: CASHTKGNTIYF. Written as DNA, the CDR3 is TGTGCCAGCCATACCAAGGGGAACACCATATATTTT.

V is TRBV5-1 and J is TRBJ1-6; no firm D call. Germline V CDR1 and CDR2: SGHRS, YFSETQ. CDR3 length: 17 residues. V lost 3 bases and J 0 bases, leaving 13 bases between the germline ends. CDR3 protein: CASSSEAGSSYNSPLHF. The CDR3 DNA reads TGCGCCAGCAGCTCGGAGGCGGGGAGCTCCTATAATTCACCCCTCCACTTT.

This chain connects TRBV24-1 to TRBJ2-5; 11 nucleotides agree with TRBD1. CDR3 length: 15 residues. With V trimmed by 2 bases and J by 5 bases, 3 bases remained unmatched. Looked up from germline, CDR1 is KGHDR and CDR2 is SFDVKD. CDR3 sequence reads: CATSDSGTGGETQYF. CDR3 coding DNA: TGTGCCACCAGTGATTCTGGGACAGGGGGGGAGACCCAGTACTTC.

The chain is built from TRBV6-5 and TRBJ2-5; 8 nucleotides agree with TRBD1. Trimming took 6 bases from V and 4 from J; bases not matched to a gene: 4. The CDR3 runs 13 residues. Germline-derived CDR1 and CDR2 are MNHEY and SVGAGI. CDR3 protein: CASRSGGRETQYF. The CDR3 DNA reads TGTGCCAGCAGATCAGGGGGCCGAGAGACCCAGTACTTC.

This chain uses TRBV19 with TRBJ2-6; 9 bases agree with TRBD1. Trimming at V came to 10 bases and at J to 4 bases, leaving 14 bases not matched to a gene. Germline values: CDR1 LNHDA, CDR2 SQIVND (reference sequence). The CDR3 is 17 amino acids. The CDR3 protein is CATFPGQGRGGANVLTF. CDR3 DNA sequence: TGTGCCACCTTTCCGGGACAGGGCCGGGGCGGGGCCAACGTCCTGACTTTC.

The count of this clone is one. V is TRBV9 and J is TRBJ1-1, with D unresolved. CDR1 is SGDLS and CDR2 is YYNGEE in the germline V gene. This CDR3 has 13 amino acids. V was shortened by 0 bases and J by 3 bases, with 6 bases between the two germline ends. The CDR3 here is CASSVEVYTEAFF. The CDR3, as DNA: TGTGCCAGCAGCGTAGAAGTTTACACTGAAGCTTTCTTT. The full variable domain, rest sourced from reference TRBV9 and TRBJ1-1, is DSGVTQTPKHLITATGQRVTLRCSPRSGDLSVYWYQQSLDQGLQFLIQYYNGEERAKGNILERFSAQQFPDLHSELNLSSLELGDSALYFCASSVEVYTEAFFGQGTRLTVV.

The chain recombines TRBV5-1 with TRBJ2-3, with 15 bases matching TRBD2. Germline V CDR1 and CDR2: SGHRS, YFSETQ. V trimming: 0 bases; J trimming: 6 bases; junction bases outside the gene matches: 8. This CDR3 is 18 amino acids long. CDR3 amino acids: CASSLAGTSGGMGDTQYF. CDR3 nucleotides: TGCGCCAGCAGCTTGGCCGGGACTAGCGGGGGGATGGGTGATACGCAGTATTTT.

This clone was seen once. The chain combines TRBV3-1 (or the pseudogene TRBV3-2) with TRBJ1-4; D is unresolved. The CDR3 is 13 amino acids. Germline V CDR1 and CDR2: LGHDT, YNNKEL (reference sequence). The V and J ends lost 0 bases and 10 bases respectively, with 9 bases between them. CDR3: CASSQDGKGKLFF. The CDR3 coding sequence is TGTGCCAGCAGCCAAGATGGGAAGGGAAAACTGTTTTTT.